This TCR beta chain came from a study of regulatory T cells in long-lasting Graves disease. Time point noted: newly diagnosed GD, antithyroid drugs for less than 3 months. Extracted RNA from PBMCs served as the source of the TCR library. This clonotype was counted many times. The germline V and J ends were trimmed by 4 bases and 3 bases, with 12 bases remaining between them. CDR3 length equals 14 residues. Germline loops: CDR1 SGHNT, CDR2 YENEEA. Investigators prepared the TCR beta libraries by applying iRepertoire HTBI primers and Arm-PCR of CDR3 regions. TCRdb reprocessed the multiplex PCR reads via MiXCR and lists one record per CDR3 protein. The repertoire holds a few hundred thousand distinct CDR3 sequences, with roughly a fifth as singletons.

This receptor was obtained from a female donor with Graves disease. V is TRBV11-3 and J is TRBJ1-1; D gene uncertain. The sequencing here drew on peripheral blood mononuclear cells (PBMCs), taken at new diagnosis, from a patient treated with antithyroid drugs. The CDR3, as DNA: TGTGCCAGCAGCTCTAACTTCGGGGACACTGAAGCTTTCTTT. This gives the protein CASSSNFGDTEAFF.